Listed here are 21 T cell receptor beta chains from one sample, sequenced in a study of identical twins. One entry per CDR3 protein results from TCRdb running MiXCR on the 5' RACE reads. The table records under 300,000 distinct CDR3 sequences, about 6.7% of them present only once. These records were also assigned to another study, of T cells expressing NK-cell markers.

Sequencing was performed on CD8+ T cells sorted from blood. The receptors shown here come from a woman between 18 and 29 years old in good health.

This clonotype was detected only a few times. V usage is TRBV30 and J usage is TRBJ2-2; no firm D call. Germline V gives CDR1 GTSNPN, CDR2 SVGIG (reference sequence). V dropped 6 bases and J dropped 2 bases, with 4 bases sitting between them. The CDR3 loop spans 11 amino acids. CDR3 bases: TGTGCCTGCGATAACACCGGGGAGCTGTTTTTT. Translating gives CACDNTGELFF.

The CDR3 region is CASSPTMGEQYF. The CDR3, as DNA: TGTGCCAGCAGCCCCACCATGGGCGAGCAGTACTTC. The chain is built from TRBV14 and TRBJ2-7, with D uncertain. The V gene's germline CDR1 is SGHDN and CDR2 FVKESK. Trimming took 4 bases from V and 6 from J, leaving 10 bases between them. This CDR3 has 12 amino acids.

This sequence joins TRBV7-6 and TRBJ2-3; 11 positions agree with TRBD2. With 1 base clipped from V and 4 bases from J, the junction kept 4 bases outside the gene matches. CDR3 size: 16 residues. CDR1 SGHVS and CDR2 FNYEAQ come from the germline V gene. In DNA, the CDR3 is TGTGCCAGCAGCTTAGGGGTAGCGGGGGGGCCAGATACGCAGTATTTT. It is translated as CASSLGVAGGPDTQYF.

The chain carries TRBV20-1 and TRBJ2-7; D tentatively reads TRBD1 or TRBD2 (5 bases each). Germline V lookup: CDR1 DFQATT, CDR2 SNEGSKA (reference sequence). V lost 5 bases and J 3 bases, leaving 26 bases between the germline ends. The CDR3 is 17 residues long. The CDR3 coding sequence is TGCAGTGCTGTACCGAAGGGGAGTATCACCCACCTCTACGAGCAGTACTTC. As protein: CSAVPKGSITHLYEQYF.

This clonotype was seen only a few times. The chain combines TRBV7-9 with TRBJ2-5; 7 nucleotides align to TRBD1. With V trimmed by 4 bases and J by 4 bases, 9 bases remained unmatched. The CDR3 covers 15 residues. CDR1 is SEHNR and CDR2 is FQNEAQ in the germline V gene (reference sequence). The CDR3 DNA is TGTGCCAGCAGCTCGCCGAAGGGGGCATCAGAGACCCAGTACTTC. Translating it yields CASSSPKGASETQYF.

This clonotype was recorded a few times. This chain links TRBV2 with TRBJ2-2; TRBD2 matches 11 bases. The CDR3 spans 17 residues. V dropped 4 bases and J dropped 3; count of bases not matched to a gene: 7. The germline gives CDR1 SNHLY, CDR2 FYNNEI. The CDR3 region is CASSGTSGRRDTGELFF. Written as DNA, the CDR3 is TGTGCCAGCAGTGGGACTAGCGGGCGCCGCGACACCGGGGAGCTGTTTTTT.

The sample holds many counts of this clonotype. The chain joins TRBV12-3 or TRBV12-4 to TRBJ1-2; D gene ambiguous. CDR3 size: 14 residues. V shed 5 bases and J shed 5 bases, with 15 bases lying between them. The CDR3 is CASSPSTANYGYTF. In DNA form, the CDR3 reads TGTGCCAGCAGTCCCTCAACAGCAAATTATGGCTACACCTTC.

The chain combines TRBV7-9 with TRBJ2-7; TRBD1 aligns across 8 bases. This CDR3 region has 15 residues. The V gene's germline CDR1 is SEHNR and CDR2 FQNEAQ (reference sequence). V lost 4 bases, J lost 6 bases, and 11 bases stayed unmatched. CDR3 loop: CASSSPIPGGPEQYF. CDR3 in DNA: TGTGCCAGCAGCTCACCGATCCCAGGGGGCCCCGAGCAGTACTTC.

The chain has TRBV12-3 or TRBV12-4 and TRBJ2-1; the D is unclear. The CDR3 covers 12 residues. Trimming removed 5 bases at V and 8 bases at J, with 10 bases between. CDR3 nucleotides: TGTGCCAGCAGTCCTATGAGCGATGAGCAGTTCTTC. Its translation is CASSPMSDEQFF.

This clonotype has at least ten counts. The V gene is TRBV12-3 or TRBV12-4, the J gene TRBJ2-1; TRBD2 is a possible D gene (5 bases). The CDR3 runs to 16 residues. The V end lost 2 bases, the J end lost 2 bases, and 13 bases lay between the germline ends. CDR3 DNA sequence: TGTGCCAGCAGTTTACTGAACGGGGAGACCTACAATGAGCAGTTCTTC. Protein sequence: CASSLLNGETYNEQFF.

The V and J genes are TRBV29-1 and TRBJ1-2; D is possibly TRBD1 (5 bases). The CDR3 has 14 amino acids. V gave up 7 bases and J gave up 8 bases, with 23 bases separating them. Germline V CDR1 and CDR2: SQVTM, ANQGSEA. Here the CDR3 DNA reads TGCAGCGCCCACTTCGCGGCAGGGACGAAGGGCTACACCTTC. The encoded protein is CSAHFAAGTKGYTF.

The J gene is TRBJ2-3, the V gene TRBV27; 7 bases are shared with TRBD1. Unmatched junction bases numbered 9, after V lost 1 base and J lost 5 bases. The CDR3 has 16 residues. Germline lookup yields CDR1 MNHEY and CDR2 SMNVEV (reference sequence). CDR3 loop: CASSLYWQGVGDTQYF. The CDR3, as DNA: TGTGCCAGCAGTTTATATTGGCAGGGGGTGGGAGATACGCAGTATTTT.

This clonotype was counted ten times or more. This chain connects TRBV20-1 to TRBJ1-2; D is perhaps TRBD1 (5 bases). Trimming removed 6 bases at V and 6 bases at J, with 17 bases between. CDR1 is DFQATT, CDR2 SNEGSKA, per germline (reference sequence). The CDR3 consists of 13 residues. CDR3 loop: CSAPLVGPDGYTF. CDR3 nucleotides: TGCAGTGCCCCCCTTGTGGGACCGGATGGCTACACCTTC.

V is TRBV9 and J is TRBJ2-7; 10 bases fit TRBD2. This CDR3 has 15 amino acids. V trimming: 3 bases; J trimming: 4 bases; junction bases outside the gene matches: 7. Per germline, CDR1 SGDLS and CDR2 YYNGEE. The DNA for the CDR3 is TGTGCCAGCAGCGGAGCGGGGGGGGTATTGTACGAGCAGTACTTC. Its translation is CASSGAGGVLYEQYF.

This clonotype came up many times. The J gene is TRBJ2-2, the V gene TRBV9; D ambiguous. The CDR3 is 11 amino acids. V lost 3 bases, J lost 8 bases, and 5 bases lay in between. Per the germline V gene, CDR1 is SGDLS and CDR2 is YYNGEE. The CDR3 DNA follows: TGTGCCAGCAGCGGTGAAGGGGAGCTGTTTTTT. It codes for CASSGEGELFF.

The chain couples TRBV4-1 to TRBJ2-6, with 7 bases identical to TRBD1. Looked up from germline, CDR1 is MGHRA and CDR2 is YSYEKL. V lost 2 bases to trimming and J lost 0 bases; unmatched junction nucleotides: 16. This CDR3 comprises 21 residues. The CDR3 region is CASSQLVFGTDGISGANVLTF. In DNA form, the CDR3 reads TGCGCCAGCAGCCAACTTGTTTTCGGGACAGATGGTATCTCTGGGGCCAACGTCCTGACTTTC.

This clonotype was seen more than once but under ten times. V usage is TRBV29-1 and J usage is TRBJ1-1; weak D call: TRBD1 (6 bases). The germline CDR1 and CDR2 sequences are SQVTM and ANQGSEA. There are 15 residues in the CDR3. V was shortened by 2 bases and J by 4 bases, with 17 bases between the two germline ends. The CDR3 loop is CSVETPGAGVTEAFF. The CDR3 nucleotides read TGCAGCGTTGAAACGCCAGGGGCCGGTGTCACTGAAGCTTTCTTT.

The chain is built from TRBV12-3 or TRBV12-4 and TRBJ1-2; D is uncertain. V lost 3 bases and J lost 8, with 16 bases in between. The CDR3 length is 14 residues. CDR3 amino acids: CASSFGRTEVGYTF. The CDR3 nucleotides read TGTGCCAGCAGTTTCGGCCGGACGGAAGTAGGCTACACCTTC.

This clonotype was counted between two and nine times. The rearrangement links TRBV20-1 to TRBJ2-1, with TRBD2 identical over 11 bases. The germline V gene encodes CDR1 DFQATT and CDR2 SNEGSKA (reference sequence). Trimming removed 5 bases from V and 7 bases from J; junction bases left unmatched: 7. This CDR3 region has 14 residues. This CDR3 reads CSAPGTSGQNEQFF. The CDR3 nucleotides are TGCAGTGCTCCCGGGACTAGCGGCCAAAATGAGCAGTTCTTC.

This clonotype was counted between two and nine times. The V call is TRBV25-1, the J call TRBJ2-3; no firm D call. The V end was cut by 11 bases, the J end by 4 bases, with 7 bases between. The CDR3 spans 10 residues. Germline CDR1 MGHDK, CDR2 SYGVNS. The CDR3 DNA sequence: TGTGCCGTCGAGTCAGATACGCAGTATTTT. Translating it yields CAVESDTQYF. Supplemented by reference TRBV25-1 and TRBJ2-3, the full variable domain reads EADIYQTPRYLVIGTGKKITLECSQTMGHDKMYWYQQDPGMELHLIHYSYGVNSTEKGDLSSESTVSRIRTEHFPLTLESARPSHTSQYLCAVESDTQYFGPGTRLTVL.

Note on this clonotype: This may stem from a read error, because a much larger clone lies one nucleotide away. The chain carries TRBV4-2 and TRBJ2-1; D call uncertain. Germline V gene lookup returns CDR1 LGHNA and CDR2 YNFKEQ. This CDR3 is built from 15 residues. CDR3 nucleotides: TGTGCCAGCAGCCAAGTGGCGGCAACCTACAATGTGCAGTTCTTC. It codes for CASSQVAATYNVQFF.